Following are 18 T cell receptor beta chains from one sample sequenced in a study of CXCR3-negative and CXCR3-positive naive CD8 T cells. It was by 5' RACE with UMI labels that the TRB cDNA libraries were prepared. TCRdb reworked the 5' RACE reads into one entry per CDR3 protein, no DNA. The sample includes some 130,000 distinct CDR3 sequences. Sequencing was carried out using naive CXCR3- CD8+ T cells from blood. Subset described: CD45RO-CCR7+CD27+CD95- naive CD8+ T cells lacking CXCR3 (TNR3-). Receptors originate from a human donor in good health. Some clones in this sample may be carry-over from other donors' samples.

This chain connects TRBV28 to TRBJ2-2; absent DNA, TCRdb's TRBD2 call cannot be checked. Germline lookup yields CDR1 MDHEN and CDR2 SYDVKM. The CDR3 is made up of 14 amino acids. The CDR3 sequence is CASSLKRADGELFF.

CDR3 in amino acids: CASSLLVTYEQYF. This chain links TRBV12-3 or TRBV12-4 with TRBJ2-7. The CDR3 sequence is 13 residues long.

The rearrangement links TRBV7-9 to TRBJ2-1; TCRdb's assignment of TRBD1 cannot be checked, as there is no DNA. The CDR3 contains 15 residues. Germline lookup yields CDR1 SEHNR and CDR2 FQNEAQ (reference sequence). CDR3 loop: CASSLGLGLNNEQFF.

V and J are TRBV10-3 and TRBJ2-1. The CDR3 runs to 14 residues. Germline assignment: CDR1 ENHRY and CDR2 SYGVKD. The CDR3 reads CAISVERIYNEQFF.

The genes are TRBV12-3 or TRBV12-4 and TRBJ2-1; checking the TCRdb D call of TRBD1 is not possible without DNA. CDR3 length: 14 amino acids. The CDR3 here is CASSPDLRTGEQFF.

V gene TRBV6-5 combines with J gene TRBJ2-7; TCRdb selects TRBD2, and the lack of DNA leaves this call unchecked. The CDR3 length is 14 residues. CDR1 MNHEY and CDR2 SVGAGI come from the germline V gene. This CDR3 reads CASSWRGSPYEQYF.

This chain connects TRBV6-5 to TRBJ1-1. This CDR3 is 11 amino acids long. Germline CDR1 and CDR2: MNHEY and SVGAGI. The CDR3 sequence is CATITRREAFF.

The J gene is TRBJ2-5, the V gene TRBV11-2; as DNA is missing, the TRBD2 call by TCRdb cannot be tested. Per germline, CDR1 SGHAT and CDR2 FQNNGV. The CDR3 is made up of 15 amino acids. CDR3 sequence: CASSSALAGGETQYF.

The genes are TRBV7-9 and TRBJ2-1. The CDR3 has 16 residues. The germline CDR1 and CDR2 sequences are SEHNR and FQNEAQ (reference sequence). The CDR3 sequence is CASSLVAGSHYNEQFF.

The chain combines TRBV27 with TRBJ1-1; with no DNA, the TCRdb D assignment of TRBD1 cannot be verified. CDR3 length: 15 residues. From germline, CDR1 is MNHEY and CDR2 SMNVEV (reference sequence). The CDR3 spells CASSLLGRGGTEAFF.

This chain joins TRBV19 and TRBJ2-3. The V gene's germline CDR1 is LNHDA and CDR2 SQIVND (reference sequence). This CDR3 is built from 13 residues. This chain's CDR3 is CASSKGIMDTQYF.

V gene TRBV7-6 combines with J gene TRBJ2-3. Germline CDR1 is SGHVS and CDR2 is FNYEAQ. The length of the CDR3 is 15 residues. CDR3 residues: CASSLEIAYTDTQYF.

The V and J genes are TRBV29-1 and TRBJ2-7; TCRdb's D gene call, TRBD1, goes unchecked for lack of DNA. Germline V gene data show CDR1 as SQVTM and CDR2 as ANQGSEA. CDR3 length: 15 amino acids. The CDR3 loop reads CSGFAGQGSQYEQYF.

The gene calls are TRBV6-5 and TRBJ2-1; the TRBD2 assignment by TCRdb is unverifiable without DNA. Germline V gene sequence: CDR1 MNHEY, CDR2 SVGAGI. The CDR3 is 15 residues long. The CDR3 sequence: CASSLLAPRYNEQFF.

The chain employs TRBV10-2 and TRBJ2-5; TCRdb selects TRBD2, and the lack of DNA leaves this call unchecked. This CDR3 spans 16 amino acids. CDR1 and CDR2 (germline): WSHSY, SAAADI. The CDR3 loop is CASSEPGLASGETQYF.

The V gene is TRBV29-1, the J gene TRBJ1-2; TCRdb proposes TRBD1, but this gene call is untestable without DNA. Per germline, CDR1 SQVTM and CDR2 ANQGSEA. The CDR3 spans 14 residues. Here the CDR3 reads CSVDGDLYLDGYTF.

The chain recombines TRBV3-1 with TRBJ2-7; with no DNA, the TCRdb D assignment of TRBD1 cannot be verified. The CDR3 covers 15 residues. Germline-derived CDR1 and CDR2 are LGHDT and YNNKEL (reference sequence). This CDR3 is CASSSRGRSPYEQYF.

The chain uses TRBV10-3 and TRBJ2-7; TCRdb's D gene call, TRBD2, goes unchecked for lack of DNA. Germline V lookup: CDR1 ENHRY, CDR2 SYGVKD. The CDR3 totals 13 residues. The CDR3 loop reads CAISEGLAGEQYF.